This T cell receptor (beta chain) was sequenced for a study of blood T cell repertoires in COVID-19. The overall study: Nucleic acid was either cDNA or gDNA, and it came from T cells, B-cell-depleted T cells, or PBMCs.

Profiled with immunoSEQ multiplex PCR; TCRdb holds only in-frame clones, not every one. This table holds approximately 300,000 clones, approximately 86% found once. Looked up from germline, CDR1 is LNHDA and CDR2 is SQIVND (reference sequence). This CDR3 contains 13 residues. The V gene lost 3 bases and the J gene lost 4 bases, with 9 bases spanning the gap. This clone was counted a few times. The origin of this receptor is a human donor with COVID-19, enrolled during active disease. The donor label of this sample is uncertain. The sequenced material came from peripheral blood. The gene calls are TRBV19 and TRBJ1-1, with D unresolved. The CDR3 here is CASSISRGTEAFF. CDR3 bases: TGTGCCAGTAGTATCTCACGGGGCACTGAAGCTTTCTTT.